This T cell receptor (beta chain) is from a study of shared clonotypes between healthy human individuals. Broader study findings: Among non-shared clonotypes, generation probabilities were lower than among those shared by all four donors.

HIV-negative, healthy adults without recent acute infections or vaccinations were the donors. Splitting the CD4+ cells yielded a CD45RA+ naive subset and a CD45RA-negative memory subset. The CDR3 is 16 amino acids. Germline loops: CDR1 MGHRA, CDR2 YSYEKL. Trimming removed 0 bases from V and 4 bases from J, with 13 bases in between. In the case of this clone: Its antigen is still unknown.

The table came from immunoSEQ multiplex PCR; TCRdb's copy has only in-frame clones and leaves some out. The sample carries approximately 2.1 million clones, 93% recorded once. The chain employs TRBV4-1 and TRBJ2-1; tentative D call: TRBD2 (5 bases). The TCR sequence derives from a man aged 18 to 30 in good health. Some clones in this sample may be carry-over from other donors' samples. The sequencing sample was made of naive CD4+ T cells from PBMCs. Specified subset: CD45RA+ positively selected. The CDR3 spells CASSQDRGKQYNEQFF. CDR3 in DNA: TGCGCCAGCAGCCAAGACAGAGGGAAACAATACAATGAGCAGTTCTTC.